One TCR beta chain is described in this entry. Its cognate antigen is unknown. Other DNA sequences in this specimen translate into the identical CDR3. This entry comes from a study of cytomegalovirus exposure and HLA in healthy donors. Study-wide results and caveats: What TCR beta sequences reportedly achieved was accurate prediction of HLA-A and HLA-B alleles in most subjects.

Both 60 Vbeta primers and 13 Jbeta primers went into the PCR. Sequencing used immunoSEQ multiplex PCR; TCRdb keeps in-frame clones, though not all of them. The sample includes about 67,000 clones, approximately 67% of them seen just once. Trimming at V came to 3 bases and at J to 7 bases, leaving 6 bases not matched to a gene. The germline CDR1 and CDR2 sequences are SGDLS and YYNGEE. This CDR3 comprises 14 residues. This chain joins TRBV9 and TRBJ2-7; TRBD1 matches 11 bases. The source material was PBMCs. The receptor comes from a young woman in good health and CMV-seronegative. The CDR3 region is CASSDGQGAGEQYF. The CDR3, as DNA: TGTGCCAGCAGCGACGGACAGGGGGCGGGGGAGCAGTACTTC.